Following are 14 T cell receptor beta chains from one sample sequenced in a study of cytomegalovirus exposure and HLA in healthy donors. The repertoire was sequenced with immunoSEQ multiplex PCR; TCRdb's copy has only in-frame clones and lacks some. The sample contains 150,000 to 200,000 clones, approximately 86% of which appear only once. Sequences were obtained from PBMCs. The receptors were sampled from a man between 18 and 29 years old in good health and CMV-seropositive.

V usage is TRBV6-1 and J usage is TRBJ1-4; D is unresolved. Germline lookup yields CDR1 MNHNS and CDR2 SASEGT. CDR3 size: 12 residues. Trimming took 7 bases from V and 7 from J, leaving 10 bases between them. The DNA of the CDR3 is TGTGCCAGCACGCGGGCGGGTGAAAAACTGTTTTTT. It codes for CASTRAGEKLFF.

CDR3 sequence: CASSLEGYTYEQYF. The CDR3 nucleotides are TGTGCCAGCAGCTTAGAGGGGTACACCTACGAGCAGTACTTC. The chain employs TRBV7-9 and TRBJ2-7; possibly TRBD1 for D (5 bases). Trimming took 1 base from V and 2 from J, leaving 9 bases between them. Germline V lookup: CDR1 SEHNR, CDR2 FQNEAQ (reference sequence). The CDR3 length is 14 residues.

The chain recombines TRBV6-5 with TRBJ1-6; 9 bases line up with TRBD1. The J segment lost 6 bases and the V segment lost 6 bases, leaving 6 bases of the junction unmatched. The CDR3 sequence is 15 residues long. Germline V lookup: CDR1 MNHEY, CDR2 SVGAGI. CDR3: CASSLDRGGNSPLHF. CDR3 DNA: TGTGCCAGCAGCTTGGACAGGGGCGGTAATTCACCCCTCCACTTT.

V and J are TRBV27 and TRBJ1-1; D is unresolved. V was clipped by 2 bases and J by 2 bases, with 12 bases between them. The CDR3 is 15 residues long. Germline CDR1 and CDR2: MNHEY and SMNVEV (reference sequence). DNA for the CDR3: TGTGCCAGCAGTTTAACAGTCAATTTCAACACTGAAGCTTTCTTT. Its translation: CASSLTVNFNTEAFF.

This clone was counted a single time. The chain joins TRBV11-2 to TRBJ2-1; D call uncertain. Germline-derived CDR1 and CDR2 are SGHAT and FQNNGV. Trimming took 1 base from V and 2 from J, leaving 12 bases between them. CDR3 length equals 16 residues. CDR3 nucleotides: TGTGCCAGCAGCTTAGTGGTGCGGCTACCCTACAATGAGCAGTTCTTC. This encodes CASSLVVRLPYNEQFF.

In DNA, the CDR3 is TGTGCCAGCAGCCAAGAGCAGTACTCTGGGGCCAACGTCCTGACTTTC. Translating gives CASSQEQYSGANVLTF. V usage is TRBV4-2 and J usage is TRBJ2-6; D remains unclear. CDR1 is LGHNA and CDR2 is YNFKEQ in the germline V gene. The CDR3 contains 16 residues. Trimming stripped 0 bases from V and 0 bases from J, with 6 bases between.

The V call is TRBV10-3, the J call TRBJ1-4; the D is unclear. CDR1 and CDR2 from the germline V gene are ENHRY and SYGVKD. CDR3 length equals 12 residues. V lost 3 bases and J lost 8, with 7 bases in between. CDR3 loop: CAISEPGEKLFF. The DNA of the CDR3 is TGTGCCATCAGTGAACCGGGGGAAAAACTGTTTTTT.

The J gene is TRBJ1-5, the V gene TRBV4-1; TRBD1 might be the D (6 bases). The CDR3 runs to 17 residues. The V gene's germline CDR1 is MGHRA and CDR2 YSYEKL. Trimming shortened V by 0 bases and J by 1 base, and 13 bases separated the two germline ends. CDR3 nucleotide sequence: TGCGCCAGCAGCCAAGAGGCGTTCCAGGGGAGCAATCAGCCCCAGCATTTT. Translating gives CASSQEAFQGSNQPQHF.

The CDR3: CASMGTSGYDVEQYF. The CDR3 DNA sequence: TGTGCCAGCATGGGAACTAGCGGGTACGATGTGGAGCAGTACTTC. The chain recombines TRBV27 with TRBJ2-7; 9 nucleotides match TRBD2. The junction had 14 bases not matched to a gene; V was cut back by 7 bases and J by 7 bases. The CDR3 is made up of 15 amino acids. Germline assignment: CDR1 MNHEY and CDR2 SMNVEV (reference sequence).

This clone was found a few times. The J gene is TRBJ1-6, the V gene TRBV5-6; TRBD1 is a possible D gene (6 bases). V gave up 0 bases and J gave up 9 bases, with 13 bases separating them. The CDR3 is made up of 15 amino acids. Germline loops: CDR1 SGHDT, CDR2 YYEEEE. DNA for the CDR3: TGTGCCAGCAGCTTGGCACAGGGCCGGGGTTCACCCCTCCACTTT. This sequence encodes CASSLAQGRGSPLHF.

This chain uses TRBV7-9 with TRBJ2-2, with TRBD1 matching over 9 bases. CDR3 length: 15 amino acids. The V gene's germline CDR1 is SEHNR and CDR2 FQNEAQ (reference sequence). V shed 5 bases and J 5 bases; nucleotides not matched to a gene: 6. CDR3: CASSVQGATTGELFF. DNA for the CDR3: TGTGCCAGCAGCGTACAGGGGGCAACTACCGGGGAGCTGTTTTTT.

The rearrangement uses TRBV4-1 and TRBJ2-2, with 8 positions matching TRBD1. The trim removed 2 bases at V and 6 bases at J, leaving 8 bases unmatched. The CDR3 is 16 residues long. The V gene's germline CDR1 is MGHRA and CDR2 YSYEKL. The CDR3: CASSQRTGRSAGELFF. CDR3 nucleotides: TGCGCCAGCAGCCAAAGGACAGGGAGGAGCGCCGGGGAGCTGTTTTTT.

A note on this clone: Other DNA sequences of this sample code for an identical CDR3. The chain uses TRBV6-5 and TRBJ2-7; 13 bases are shared with TRBD2. The trim removed 0 bases at V and 3 bases at J, leaving 2 bases unmatched. This CDR3 has 16 amino acids. Germline CDR1 MNHEY, CDR2 SVGAGI. CDR3 bases: TGTGCCAGCAGTTACTCCGGACTAGCGGGGGACTACGAGCAGTACTTC. Its translation is CASSYSGLAGDYEQYF.

This chain joins TRBV7-3 and TRBJ2-1; possibly TRBD1 for D (5 bases). This CDR3 has 15 residues. V was pared by 2 bases and J by 2 bases, with 10 bases between. CDR1 and CDR2 (germline): SGHTA, FQGTGA. CDR3 sequence (DNA): TGTGCCAGCAGCTTAGACAGACAGCCCTACAATGAGCAGTTCTTC. Translated, it gives CASSLDRQPYNEQFF.